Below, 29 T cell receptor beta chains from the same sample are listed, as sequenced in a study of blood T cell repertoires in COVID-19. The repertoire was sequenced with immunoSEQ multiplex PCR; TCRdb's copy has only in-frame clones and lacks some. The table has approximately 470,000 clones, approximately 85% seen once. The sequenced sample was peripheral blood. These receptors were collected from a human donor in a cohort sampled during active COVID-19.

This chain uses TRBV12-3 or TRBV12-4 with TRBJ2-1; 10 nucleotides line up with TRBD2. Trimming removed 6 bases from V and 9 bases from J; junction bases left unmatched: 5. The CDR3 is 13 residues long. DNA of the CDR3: TGTGCCAGCAGGGCTAGCGGGAGTATTGAGCAGTTCTTC. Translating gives CASRASGSIEQFF.

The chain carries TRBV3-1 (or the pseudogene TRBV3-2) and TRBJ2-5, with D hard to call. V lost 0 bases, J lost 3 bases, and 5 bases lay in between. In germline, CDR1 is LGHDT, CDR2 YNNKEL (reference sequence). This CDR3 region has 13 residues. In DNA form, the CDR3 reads TGTGCCAGCAGCCAAGACCGGGAAGAGACCCAGTACTTC. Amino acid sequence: CASSQDREETQYF.

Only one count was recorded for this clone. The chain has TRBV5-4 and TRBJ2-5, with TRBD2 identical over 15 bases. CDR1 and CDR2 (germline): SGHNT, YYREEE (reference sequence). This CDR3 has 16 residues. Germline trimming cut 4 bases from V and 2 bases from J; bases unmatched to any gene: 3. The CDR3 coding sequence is TGTGCCAGCAGCCCGGGACTAGCGGGAGGTCAAGAGACCCAGTACTTC. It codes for CASSPGLAGGQETQYF. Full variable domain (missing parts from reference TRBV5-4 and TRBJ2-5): ETGVTQSPTHLIKTRGQQVTLRCSSQSGHNTVSWYQQALGQGPQFIFQYYREEENGRGNFPPRFSGLQFPNYSSELNVNALELDDSALYLCASSPGLAGGQETQYFGPGTRLLVL.

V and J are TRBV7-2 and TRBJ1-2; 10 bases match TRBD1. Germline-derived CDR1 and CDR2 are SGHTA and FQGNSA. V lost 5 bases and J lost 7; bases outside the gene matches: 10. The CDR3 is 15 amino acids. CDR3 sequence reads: CASSPGYDRGRGYTF. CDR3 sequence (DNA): TGTGCCAGCAGCCCTGGTTACGACAGGGGGCGTGGCTACACCTTC. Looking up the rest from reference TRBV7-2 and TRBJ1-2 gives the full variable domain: GAGVSQSPSNKVTEKGKDVELRCDPISGHTALYWYRQSLGQGLEFLIYFQGNSAPDKSGLPSDRFSAERTGGSVSTLTIQRTQQEDSAVYLCASSPGYDRGRGYTFGSGTRLTVV.

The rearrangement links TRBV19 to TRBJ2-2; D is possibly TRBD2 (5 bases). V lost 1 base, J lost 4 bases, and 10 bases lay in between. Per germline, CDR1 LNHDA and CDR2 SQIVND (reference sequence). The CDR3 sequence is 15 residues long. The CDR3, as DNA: TGTGCCAGTAGTATAGTCGTTGGGAGCACCGGGGAGCTGTTTTTT. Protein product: CASSIVVGSTGELFF.

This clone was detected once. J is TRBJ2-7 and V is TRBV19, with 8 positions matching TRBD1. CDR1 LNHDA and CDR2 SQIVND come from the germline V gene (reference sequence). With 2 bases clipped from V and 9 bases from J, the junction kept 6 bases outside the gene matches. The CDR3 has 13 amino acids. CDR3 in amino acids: CASSISGQDSQYF. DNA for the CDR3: TGTGCCAGTAGTATATCGGGACAGGATTCGCAGTACTTC.

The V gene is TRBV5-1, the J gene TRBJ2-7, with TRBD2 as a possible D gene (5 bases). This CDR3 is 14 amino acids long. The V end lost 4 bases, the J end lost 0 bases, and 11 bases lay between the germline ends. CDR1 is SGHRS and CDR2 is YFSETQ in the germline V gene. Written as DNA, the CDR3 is TGCGCCAGCAGCCCGCTAGCCAGCTCCTACGAGCAGTACTTC. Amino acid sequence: CASSPLASSYEQYF.

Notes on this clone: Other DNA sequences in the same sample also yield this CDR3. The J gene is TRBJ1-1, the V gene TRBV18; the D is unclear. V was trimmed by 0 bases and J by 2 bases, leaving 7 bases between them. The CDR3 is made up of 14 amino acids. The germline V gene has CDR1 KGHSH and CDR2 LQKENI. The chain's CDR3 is CASSPPAGNTEAFF. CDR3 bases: TGTGCCAGCTCACCACCGGCGGGAAACACTGAAGCTTTCTTT.

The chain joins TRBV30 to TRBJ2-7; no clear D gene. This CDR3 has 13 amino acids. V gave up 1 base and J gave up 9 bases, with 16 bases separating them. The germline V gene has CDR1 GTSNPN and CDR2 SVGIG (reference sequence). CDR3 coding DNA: TGTGCCTGGAGTGGTGTCGGTCCGTTCGGGCAGTACTTC. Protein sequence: CAWSGVGPFGQYF.

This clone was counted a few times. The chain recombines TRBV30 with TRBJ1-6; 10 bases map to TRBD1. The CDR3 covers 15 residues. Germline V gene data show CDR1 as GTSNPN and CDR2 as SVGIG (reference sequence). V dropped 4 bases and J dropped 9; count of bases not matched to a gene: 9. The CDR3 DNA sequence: TGTGCCTGGACGACAGGGGGCCTGTTAAGTTCACCCCTCCACTTT. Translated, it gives CAWTTGGLLSSPLHF.

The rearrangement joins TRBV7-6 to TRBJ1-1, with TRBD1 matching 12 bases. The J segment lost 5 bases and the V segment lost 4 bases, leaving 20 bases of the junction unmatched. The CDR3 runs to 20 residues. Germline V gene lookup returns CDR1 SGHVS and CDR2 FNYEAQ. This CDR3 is CASSSTGGLGDRGRRTEAFF. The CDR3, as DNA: TGTGCCAGCAGCTCAACCGGCGGCTTGGGGGACAGGGGGCGCCGAACTGAAGCTTTCTTT. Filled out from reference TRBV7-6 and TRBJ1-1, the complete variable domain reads GAGVSQSPRYKVTKRGQDVALRCDPISGHVSLYWYRQALGQGPEFLTYFNYEAQQDKSGLPNDRFSAERPEGSISTLTIQRTEQRDSAMYRCASSSTGGLGDRGRRTEAFFGQGTRLTVV.

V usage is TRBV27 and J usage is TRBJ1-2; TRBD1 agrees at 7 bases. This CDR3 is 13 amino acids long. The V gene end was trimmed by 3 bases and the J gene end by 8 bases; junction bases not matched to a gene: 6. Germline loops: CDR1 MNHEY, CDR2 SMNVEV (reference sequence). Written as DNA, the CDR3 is TGTGCCAGCAGTTTTAACAGGGGAGACGGCTACACCTTC. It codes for CASSFNRGDGYTF.

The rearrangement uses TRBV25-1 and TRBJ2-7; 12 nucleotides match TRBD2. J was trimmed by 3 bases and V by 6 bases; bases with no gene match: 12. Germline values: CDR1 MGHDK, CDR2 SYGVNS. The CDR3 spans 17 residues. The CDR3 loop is CASSGPSPGLAGYEQYF. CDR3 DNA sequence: TGTGCCAGCAGCGGACCGTCACCGGGACTAGCGGGCTACGAGCAGTACTTC.

For the CDR3, the DNA is TGTGCCTGGAGTGTACGAAGGACAGATGAGCAGTTCTTC. Protein product: CAWSVRRTDEQFF. The chain is built from TRBV30 and TRBJ2-1, with D possibly matching TRBD1 (6 bases). Trimming stripped 0 bases from V and 8 bases from J, with 11 bases between. Looked up from germline, CDR1 is GTSNPN and CDR2 is SVGIG (reference sequence). The CDR3 has 13 amino acids. The variable domain in full, completed from reference TRBV30 and TRBJ2-1, reads SQTIHQWPATLVQPVGSPLSLECTVEGTSNPNLYWYRQAAGRGLQLLFYSVGIGQISSEVPQNLSASRPQDRQFILSSKKLLLSDSGFYLCAWSVRRTDEQFFGPGTRLTVL.

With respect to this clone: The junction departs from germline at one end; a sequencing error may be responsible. CDR3 nucleotides: TGTGCCGGCAGCCCACAGGGTACGCCGAACACTGAAGCTTTCTTT. Its translation is CAGSPQGTPNTEAFF. V and J are TRBV3-1 (or the pseudogene TRBV3-2) and TRBJ1-1; TRBD1 might be the D (6 bases). Germline CDR1 is LGHDT and CDR2 is YNNKEL (reference sequence). CDR3 size: 15 residues.

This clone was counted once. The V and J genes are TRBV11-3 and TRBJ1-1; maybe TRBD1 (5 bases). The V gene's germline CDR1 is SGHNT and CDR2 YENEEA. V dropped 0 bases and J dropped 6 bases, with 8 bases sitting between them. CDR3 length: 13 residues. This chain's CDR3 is CASSLDRVAEAFF. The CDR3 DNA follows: TGTGCCAGCAGCTTAGACAGGGTGGCTGAAGCTTTCTTT.

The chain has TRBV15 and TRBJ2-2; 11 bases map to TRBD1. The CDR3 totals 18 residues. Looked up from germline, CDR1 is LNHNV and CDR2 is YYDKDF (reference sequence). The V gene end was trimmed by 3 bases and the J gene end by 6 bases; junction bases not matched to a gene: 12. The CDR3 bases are TGTGCCACCAGCAGGAACGGACCGGGACAGGGGGTCCCCGGGGAGCTGTTTTTT. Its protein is CATSRNGPGQGVPGELFF.

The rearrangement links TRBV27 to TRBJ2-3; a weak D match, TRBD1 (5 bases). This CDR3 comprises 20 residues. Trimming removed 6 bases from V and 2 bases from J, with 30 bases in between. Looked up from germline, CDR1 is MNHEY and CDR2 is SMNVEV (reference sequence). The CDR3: CASRITGWTAPSGATDTQYF. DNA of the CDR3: TGTGCCAGCAGGATAACTGGATGGACCGCCCCTAGTGGGGCCACAGATACGCAGTATTTT.

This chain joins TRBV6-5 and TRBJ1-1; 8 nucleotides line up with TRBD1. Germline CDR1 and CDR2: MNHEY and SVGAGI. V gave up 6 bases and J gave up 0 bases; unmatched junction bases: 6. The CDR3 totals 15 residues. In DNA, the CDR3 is TGTGCCAGCAGCCGACCGGGACAGGTGAACACTGAAGCTTTCTTT. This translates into CASSRPGQVNTEAFF.

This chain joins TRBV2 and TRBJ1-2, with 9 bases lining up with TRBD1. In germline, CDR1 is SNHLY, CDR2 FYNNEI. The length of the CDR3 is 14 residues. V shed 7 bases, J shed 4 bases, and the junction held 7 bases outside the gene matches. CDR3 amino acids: CASTIQGASYGYTF. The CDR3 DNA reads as TGTGCCAGCACCATACAGGGGGCCAGCTATGGCTACACCTTC.

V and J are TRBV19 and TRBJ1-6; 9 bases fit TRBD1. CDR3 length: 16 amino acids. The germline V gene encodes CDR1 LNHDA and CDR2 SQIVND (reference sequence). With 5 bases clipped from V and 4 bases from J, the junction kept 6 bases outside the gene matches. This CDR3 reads CASSRDGQGYNSPLHF. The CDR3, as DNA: TGTGCCAGTAGTCGAGACGGACAGGGGTATAATTCACCCCTCCACTTT.

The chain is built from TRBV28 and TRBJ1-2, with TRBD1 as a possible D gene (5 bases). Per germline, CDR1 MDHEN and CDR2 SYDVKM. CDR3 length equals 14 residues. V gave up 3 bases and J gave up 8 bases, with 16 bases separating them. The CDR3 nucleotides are TGTGCCAGCAGTTTCAGATCCACTCCAGGGGGCTACACCTTC. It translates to CASSFRSTPGGYTF.

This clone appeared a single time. This CDR3 reads CASSLNSPYGYTF. Written as DNA, the CDR3 is TGTGCCAGCAGTTTAAACAGCCCTTATGGCTACACCTTC. The chain recombines TRBV27 with TRBJ1-2, with D uncertain. Germline V gene sequence: CDR1 MNHEY, CDR2 SMNVEV (reference sequence). There are 13 residues in the CDR3. V was cut by 2 bases and J by 5 bases, with 9 bases left in between.

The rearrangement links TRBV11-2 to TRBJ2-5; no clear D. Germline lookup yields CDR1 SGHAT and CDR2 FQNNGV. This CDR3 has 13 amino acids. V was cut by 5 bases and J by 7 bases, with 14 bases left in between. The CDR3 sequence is CASSPLAVGTQYF. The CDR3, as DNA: TGTGCCAGCAGCCCTCTGGCGGTTGGGACCCAGTACTTC.

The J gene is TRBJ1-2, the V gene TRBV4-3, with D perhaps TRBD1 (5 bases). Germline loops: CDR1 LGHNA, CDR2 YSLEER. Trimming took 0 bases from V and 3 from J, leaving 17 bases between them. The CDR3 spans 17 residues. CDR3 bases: TGCGCCAGCAGCCAAGATCGGCTTTCGGGGACTTACTATGGCTACACCTTC. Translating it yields CASSQDRLSGTYYGYTF.

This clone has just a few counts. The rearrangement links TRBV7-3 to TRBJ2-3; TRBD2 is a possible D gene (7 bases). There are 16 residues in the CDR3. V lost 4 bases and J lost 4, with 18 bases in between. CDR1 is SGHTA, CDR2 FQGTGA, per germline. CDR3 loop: CASSSGGGSKADTQYF. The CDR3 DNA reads TGTGCCAGCAGCTCCGGGGGCGGGAGTAAGGCAGATACGCAGTATTTT.

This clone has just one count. The chain's CDR3 is CATSRGRQSYEQYF. The CDR3 bases are TGTGCCACCAGCAGAGGGCGACAGTCCTACGAGCAGTACTTC. The V and J genes are TRBV15 and TRBJ2-7; TRBD1 might be the D (5 bases). The length of the CDR3 is 14 residues. Trimming cost V 1 base and J 1 base, with 8 bases left between them. Germline loops: CDR1 LNHNV, CDR2 YYDKDF (reference sequence).

CDR3 in DNA: TGTGCCAGCAGCCAAGACGGAGCTGTGCGAAACTCCTACAATGAGCAGTTCTTC. The encoded protein is CASSQDGAVRNSYNEQFF. The chain links TRBV4-2 to TRBJ2-1; D gene uncertain. This CDR3 has 18 amino acids. The germline V and J ends were trimmed by 0 bases and 0 bases, with 15 bases remaining between them. Germline loops: CDR1 LGHNA, CDR2 YNFKEQ.

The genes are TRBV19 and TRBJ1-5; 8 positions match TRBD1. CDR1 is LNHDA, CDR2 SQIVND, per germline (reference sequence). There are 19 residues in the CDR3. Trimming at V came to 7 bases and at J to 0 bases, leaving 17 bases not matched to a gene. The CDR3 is CASKHTGQGRAYSNQPQHF. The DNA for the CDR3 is TGTGCCAGTAAACACACCGGACAGGGACGGGCATATAGCAATCAGCCCCAGCATTTT. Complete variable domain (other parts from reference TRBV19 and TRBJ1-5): DGGITQSPKYLFRKEGQNVTLSCEQNLNHDAMYWYRQDPGQGLRLIYYSQIVNDFQKGDIAEGYSVSREKKESFPLTVTSAQKNPTAFYLCASKHTGQGRAYSNQPQHFGDGTRLSIL.